This T cell receptor (beta chain) was sequenced during a study of CD4 and CD8 cells across lung adenocarcinoma regions. This clonotype was seen once. TCRdb used MiXCR to reprocess the PCR reads, holding one entry per CDR3 protein. The repertoire includes roughly 18,000 distinct CDR3 sequences, approximately 47% of them detected once, and 50% to 60% sits in the top ten. The V and J ends lost 3 bases and 10 bases respectively, with 15 bases between them. CDR1 is SGDLS and CDR2 is YYNGEE in the germline V gene. The CDR3 spans 13 residues. The patients had localized lung adenocarcinoma, a non-small cell subtype.

This TCR came from a female donor with lung adenocarcinoma. The CD4 and CD8 labels of this study may be unreliable. The chain recombines TRBV9 with TRBJ2-3, with D possibly being TRBD1 (6 bases). The sample was CD8+ T cells from the center of a lung tumor. CDR3 coding DNA: TGTGCCAGCAGCGGTCCCTACAGGGAACCGCAGTATTTT. Translating gives CASSGPYREPQYF.